The 28 T cell receptor beta chains below were found in one sample sequenced in a study of control samples from healthy donors and cancer patients. Produced via immunoSEQ multiplex PCR; TCRdb's table is partial and in-frame only. The sample has about 80,000 clones, about 90% seen once. The sequenced material came from blood. These receptors originate from a middle-aged man in good health.

The chain joins TRBV7-6 to TRBJ1-6, with D tentatively TRBD1 (5 bases). The germline gives CDR1 SGHVS, CDR2 FNYEAQ. The CDR3 covers 14 residues. V lost 5 bases and J 4 bases, leaving 9 bases between the germline ends. DNA of the CDR3: TGTGCCAGCAGCGGGACGGAATATAATTCACCCCTCCACTTT. Amino acid sequence: CASSGTEYNSPLHF. Variable domain in full (rest from reference TRBV7-6 and TRBJ1-6): GAGVSQSPRYKVTKRGQDVALRCDPISGHVSLYWYRQALGQGPEFLTYFNYEAQQDKSGLPNDRFSAERPEGSISTLTIQRTEQRDSAMYRCASSGTEYNSPLHFGNGTRLTVT.

Here the CDR3 reads CATRTGSYEQYF. CDR3 nucleotides: TGTGCCACCCGAACAGGGTCCTACGAGCAGTACTTC. The V call is TRBV10-3, the J call TRBJ2-7; maybe TRBD1 (6 bases). Germline CDR1 and CDR2: ENHRY and SYGVKD. CDR3 length: 12 residues. With 10 bases removed from V and 1 base from J, the gap between germline ends came to 11 bases.

In its sample, this clone was seen once. This chain uses TRBV6-4 with TRBJ2-6; a possible D gene is TRBD1 (5 bases). Germline V gene data show CDR1 as MRHNA and CDR2 as SNTAGT. The CDR3 runs 16 residues. The V end was cut by 6 bases, the J end by 0 bases, with 12 bases between. The DNA of the CDR3 is TGTGCCAGCAGCCCCCTTCAGGGCTCTGGGGCCAACGTCCTGACTTTC. It translates to CASSPLQGSGANVLTF.

The chain is built from TRBV3-1 (or the pseudogene TRBV3-2) and TRBJ2-1; 10 bases are shared with TRBD1. The CDR3 is 15 residues long. Germline trimming cut 5 bases from V and 6 bases from J; bases unmatched to any gene: 7. CDR1 is LGHDT and CDR2 is YNNKEL in the germline V gene (reference sequence). This chain's CDR3 is CASSVDRGRTNEQFF. CDR3 coding DNA: TGTGCCAGCAGCGTTGACAGGGGGCGCACCAATGAGCAGTTCTTC.

V usage is TRBV12-3 or TRBV12-4 and J usage is TRBJ1-1; D is unclear. The CDR3 sequence is 12 residues long. V gave up 5 bases and J gave up 6 bases, with 10 bases separating them. CDR3 sequence reads: CASSHGRSEAFF. As DNA, the CDR3 is TGTGCCAGCAGTCATGGGCGGTCTGAAGCTTTCTTT.

The chain links TRBV12-5 to TRBJ1-4; the D gene is possibly TRBD1 (5 bases). The CDR3 covers 14 residues. Trimming removed 2 bases from V and 3 bases from J, with 7 bases in between. Germline CDR1 LGHNT, CDR2 FRNRAP. The CDR3 is CASGLRDANEKLFF. The CDR3 nucleotides read TGTGCTAGTGGTTTGAGGGACGCTAATGAAAAACTGTTTTTT.

V gene TRBV6-1 combines with J gene TRBJ1-5; D perhaps matches TRBD1 (5 bases). Trimming pared 1 base from V and 6 bases from J, leaving 13 bases between. The germline V gene encodes CDR1 MNHNS and CDR2 SASEGT. CDR3 length equals 15 residues. Written as DNA, the CDR3 is TGTGCCAGCAGTGAAGAGGGGTTGGCGGGTCAGCCCCAGCATTTT. It specifies CASSEEGLAGQPQHF.

The rearrangement joins TRBV21-1 to TRBJ2-6. TRBV21-1 is a listed pseudogene. The CDR3 spans 16 residues. CDR3 sequence: CASSTQAVSGANVLTF. The CDR3 DNA is TGTGCCAGCAGCACCCAAGCAGTCTCTGGGGCCAACGTCCTGACTTTC.

The chain links TRBV5-6 to TRBJ2-1; 9 bases fit TRBD2. The CDR3 length is 14 residues. V gave up 4 bases and J gave up 3 bases; unmatched junction bases: 2. The germline CDR1 and CDR2 sequences are SGHDT and YYEEEE. The CDR3 DNA follows: TGTGCCAGCAGCCAAGCGGGGGGCTACAATGAGCAGTTCTTC. Translation gives CASSQAGGYNEQFF.

The chain has TRBV5-1 and TRBJ1-5, with D unclear. This CDR3 is 13 amino acids long. The germline V and J ends were trimmed by 0 bases and 7 bases, with 8 bases remaining between them. CDR1 is SGHRS and CDR2 is YFSETQ in the germline V gene. CDR3 sequence reads: CASSLVFGQPQHF. The DNA for the CDR3 is TGCGCCAGCAGCTTGGTCTTTGGGCAGCCCCAGCATTTT.

The chain recombines TRBV18 with TRBJ2-5; D may be TRBD1 (6 bases). The length of the CDR3 is 12 residues. The germline V gene has CDR1 KGHSH and CDR2 LQKENI. V gave up 8 bases and J gave up 3 bases, with 10 bases separating them. CDR3 residues: CASARTEETQYF. CDR3 sequence (DNA): TGTGCCAGCGCCAGGACAGAAGAGACCCAGTACTTC.

The genes are TRBV15 and TRBJ1-4; D gene uncertain. Trimming removed 4 bases from V and 2 bases from J, with 8 bases in between. This CDR3 is 14 amino acids long. Germline V gives CDR1 LNHNV, CDR2 YYDKDF (reference sequence). The CDR3 reads CATSKVVTNEKLFF. In DNA form, the CDR3 reads TGTGCCACCAGCAAGGTTGTGACTAATGAAAAACTGTTTTTT.

The chain recombines TRBV29-1 with TRBJ2-1; D call uncertain. The CDR3 is 11 residues long. V was trimmed by 7 bases and J by 6 bases, leaving 10 bases between them. Per the germline V gene, CDR1 is SQVTM and CDR2 is ANQGSEA. CDR3 in DNA: TGCAGCGCCCCATCCCCCAATGAGCAGTTCTTC. Amino acid sequence: CSAPSPNEQFF.

The rearrangement uses TRBV7-3 and TRBJ2-3; D is ambiguous. V lost 6 bases and J lost 0, with 7 bases in between. The germline CDR1 and CDR2 sequences are SGHTA and FQGTGA. The CDR3 has 13 amino acids. The CDR3 bases are TGTGCCAGCAGTCGCGGTAGCACAGATACGCAGTATTTT. Protein: CASSRGSTDTQYF.

This clone was detected once. This chain joins TRBV19 and TRBJ2-2; TRBD1 aligns across 9 bases. The J segment lost 5 bases and the V segment lost 5 bases, leaving 6 bases of the junction unmatched. The V gene's germline CDR1 is LNHDA and CDR2 SQIVND (reference sequence). This CDR3 region has 15 residues. CDR3 residues: CASSVQGANTGELFF. The CDR3 bases are TGTGCCAGTAGTGTACAGGGGGCAAATACCGGGGAGCTGTTTTTT.

The chain employs TRBV19 and TRBJ2-6; 9 nucleotides line up with TRBD1. Germline V gene sequence: CDR1 LNHDA, CDR2 SQIVND (reference sequence). V lost 3 bases to trimming and J lost 4 bases; unmatched junction nucleotides: 7. The CDR3 extends over 17 amino acids. In nucleotides, the CDR3 is TGTGCCAGTAGTATCGGGACAGGGTATTCCGGGGCCAACGTCCTGACTTTC. This sequence encodes CASSIGTGYSGANVLTF.

The chain employs TRBV15 and TRBJ1-6, with D uncertain. Germline CDR1 LNHNV, CDR2 YYDKDF (reference sequence). The CDR3 sequence is 14 residues long. The ends were cut back, 0 bases at V and 4 bases at J, with 4 bases in the middle. The CDR3 DNA follows: TGTGCCACCAGCAGAGACAGTTATAATTCACCCCTCCACTTT. This encodes CATSRDSYNSPLHF.

This chain uses TRBV19 with TRBJ2-5, with unresolved D. The CDR3 sequence is 12 residues long. Between the trimmed V and J ends, which lost 7 bases and 6 bases, there was a span of 12 bases. Germline-derived CDR1 and CDR2 are LNHDA and SQIVND (reference sequence). DNA for the CDR3: TGTGCCAGTAACGAGAAAGGGAAGACCCAGTACTTC. This encodes CASNEKGKTQYF.

This rearrangement joins TRBV19 to TRBJ2-5; the match to TRBD2 covers 13 bases. V was pared by 0 bases and J by 2 bases, with 0 bases of the junction left unmatched. Germline CDR1 LNHDA, CDR2 SQIVND (reference sequence). There are 16 residues in the CDR3. For the CDR3, the DNA is TGTGCCAGTAGTATAGAGGGACTAGCGGGGCAAGAGACCCAGTACTTC. It translates to CASSIEGLAGQETQYF.

The chain joins TRBV15 to TRBJ1-5; tentatively, D is TRBD1 (5 bases). V was pared by 5 bases and J by 2 bases, with 16 bases between. CDR1 and CDR2 from the germline V gene are LNHNV and YYDKDF (reference sequence). The CDR3 loop spans 16 amino acids. The CDR3 region is CATSSRGVEGNQPQHF. In nucleotides, the CDR3 is TGTGCCACCAGCTCCCGAGGGGTTGAGGGCAATCAGCCCCAGCATTTT.

The V gene is TRBV6-5, the J gene TRBJ1-6; D unclear. The ends were cut back, 6 bases at V and 3 bases at J, with 9 bases in the middle. This CDR3 is 14 amino acids long. The V gene's germline CDR1 is MNHEY and CDR2 SVGAGI. CDR3 protein: CASSPTVYNSPLHF. DNA of the CDR3: TGTGCCAGCAGCCCGACGGTCTATAATTCACCCCTCCACTTT.

The genes are TRBV7-3 and TRBJ2-3; 9 bases line up with TRBD2. The CDR3 spans 15 residues. Germline CDR1 and CDR2: SGHTA and FQGTGA. The J segment lost 4 bases and the V segment lost 4 bases, leaving 6 bases of the junction unmatched. CDR3 amino acids: CASSSGLASADTQYF. The DNA for the CDR3 is TGTGCCAGCAGCTCAGGACTAGCGTCCGCAGATACGCAGTATTTT.

The genes are TRBV6-5 and TRBJ2-5, with 10 nucleotides matching TRBD2. Germline-derived CDR1 and CDR2 are MNHEY and SVGAGI. V was clipped by 2 bases and J by 2 bases; unmatched bases: 5. The CDR3 totals 16 residues. The CDR3 nucleotides are TGTGCCAGCAGTTACCGTCTAGCGGGGGAACAAGAGACCCAGTACTTC. Residues: CASSYRLAGEQETQYF.

The chain couples TRBV19 to TRBJ1-4, with no clear D. Germline assignment: CDR1 LNHDA and CDR2 SQIVND (reference sequence). Deletions cut 5 bases from V and 5 bases from J, with 15 bases between. The CDR3 spans 15 residues. In nucleotides, the CDR3 is TGTGCCAGTAGTTGGGCTCCGAAGGTCAATGAAAAACTGTTTTTT. It encodes CASSWAPKVNEKLFF.

The chain couples TRBV27 to TRBJ1-4; the D gene is possibly TRBD1 (6 bases). CDR3 length equals 15 residues. V lost 5 bases to trimming and J lost 4 bases, with 14 bases between them. Germline lookup yields CDR1 MNHEY and CDR2 SMNVEV (reference sequence). The chain's CDR3 is CASSTNRAINEKLFF. CDR3 nucleotide sequence: TGTGCCAGCAGTACGAACAGGGCGATTAATGAAAAACTGTTTTTT.

The chain is built from TRBV18 and TRBJ2-1; D tentatively fits TRBD1 or TRBD2 (5 bases each). CDR1 is KGHSH, CDR2 LQKENI, per germline. The CDR3 length is 16 residues. V lost 1 base, J lost 0 bases, and 10 bases lay in between. The CDR3 DNA reads as TGTGCCAGCTCACCACGGGACGGGTTCTCCTACAATGAGCAGTTCTTC. It codes for CASSPRDGFSYNEQFF.

V is TRBV9 and J is TRBJ2-2; D call uncertain. With 7 bases removed from V and 4 bases from J, the gap between germline ends came to 11 bases. The CDR3 loop spans 13 amino acids. Germline V gene data show CDR1 as SGDLS and CDR2 as YYNGEE. The CDR3 region is CASVGTGTGELFF. The CDR3 DNA reads TGTGCCAGCGTAGGTACGGGCACCGGGGAGCTGTTTTTT.

This clone was seen just once. The V and J genes are TRBV19 and TRBJ1-2; D remains ambiguous. The CDR3 loop spans 13 amino acids. V lost 5 bases and J 4 bases, leaving 11 bases between the germline ends. CDR1 LNHDA and CDR2 SQIVND come from the germline V gene (reference sequence). The chain's CDR3 is CASSGGRVYGYTF. In DNA form, the CDR3 reads TGTGCCAGTAGTGGAGGCAGAGTCTATGGCTACACCTTC.